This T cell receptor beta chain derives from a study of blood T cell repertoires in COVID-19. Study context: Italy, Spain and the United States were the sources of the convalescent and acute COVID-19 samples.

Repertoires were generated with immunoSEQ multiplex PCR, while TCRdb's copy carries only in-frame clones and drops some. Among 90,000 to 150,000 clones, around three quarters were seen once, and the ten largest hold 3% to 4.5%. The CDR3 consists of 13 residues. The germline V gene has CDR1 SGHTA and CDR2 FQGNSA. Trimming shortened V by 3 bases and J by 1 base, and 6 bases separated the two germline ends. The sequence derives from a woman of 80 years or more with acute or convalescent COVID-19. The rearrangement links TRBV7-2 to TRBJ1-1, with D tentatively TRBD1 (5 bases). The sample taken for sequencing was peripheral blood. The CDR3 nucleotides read TGTGCCAGCAGCTTCAGGGCGAACACTGAAGCTTTCTTT. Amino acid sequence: CASSFRANTEAFF. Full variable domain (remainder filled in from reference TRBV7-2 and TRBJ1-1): GAGVSQSPSNKVTEKGKDVELRCDPISGHTALYWYRQSLGQGLEFLIYFQGNSAPDKSGLPSDRFSAERTGGSVSTLTIQRTQQEDSAVYLCASSFRANTEAFFGQGTRLTVV.